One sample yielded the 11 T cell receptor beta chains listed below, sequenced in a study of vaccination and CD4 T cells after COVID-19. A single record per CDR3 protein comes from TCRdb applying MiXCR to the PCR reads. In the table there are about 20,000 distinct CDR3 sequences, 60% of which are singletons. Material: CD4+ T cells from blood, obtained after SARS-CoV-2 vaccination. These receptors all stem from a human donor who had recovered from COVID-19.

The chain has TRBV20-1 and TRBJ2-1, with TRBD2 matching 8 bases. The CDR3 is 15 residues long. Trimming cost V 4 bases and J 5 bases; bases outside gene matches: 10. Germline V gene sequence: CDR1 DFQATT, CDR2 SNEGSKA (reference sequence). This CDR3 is CSATRPGRANNEQFF. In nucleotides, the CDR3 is TGCAGTGCTACCAGACCCGGGAGGGCCAACAATGAGCAGTTCTTC.

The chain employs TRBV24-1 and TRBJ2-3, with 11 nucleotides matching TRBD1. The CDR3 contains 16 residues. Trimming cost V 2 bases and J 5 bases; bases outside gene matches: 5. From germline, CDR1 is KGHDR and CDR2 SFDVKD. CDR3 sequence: CATSDSRDRGKDTQYF. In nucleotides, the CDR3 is TGTGCCACCAGTGATTCCCGGGACAGGGGGAAAGATACGCAGTATTTT.

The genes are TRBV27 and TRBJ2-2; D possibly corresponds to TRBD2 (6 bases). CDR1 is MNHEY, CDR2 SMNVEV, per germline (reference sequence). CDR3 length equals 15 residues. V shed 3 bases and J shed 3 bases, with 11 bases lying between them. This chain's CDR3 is CASSLRGSDTGELFF. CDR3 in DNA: TGTGCCAGCAGTTTGCGGGGATCGGACACCGGGGAGCTGTTTTTT.

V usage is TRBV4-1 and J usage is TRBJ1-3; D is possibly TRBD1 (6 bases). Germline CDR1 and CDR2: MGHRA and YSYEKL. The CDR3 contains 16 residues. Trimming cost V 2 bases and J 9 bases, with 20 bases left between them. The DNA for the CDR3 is TGCGCCAGCAGCCAAACCAGGGGACTAAATGGTGGCACCATATATTTT. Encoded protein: CASSQTRGLNGGTIYF.

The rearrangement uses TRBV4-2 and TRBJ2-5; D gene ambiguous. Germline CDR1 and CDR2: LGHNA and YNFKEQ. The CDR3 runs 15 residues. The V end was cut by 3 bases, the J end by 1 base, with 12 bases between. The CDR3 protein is CASSQDRRLQETQYF. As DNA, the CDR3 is TGTGCCAGCAGCCAGGATAGACGGCTCCAAGAGACCCAGTACTTC.

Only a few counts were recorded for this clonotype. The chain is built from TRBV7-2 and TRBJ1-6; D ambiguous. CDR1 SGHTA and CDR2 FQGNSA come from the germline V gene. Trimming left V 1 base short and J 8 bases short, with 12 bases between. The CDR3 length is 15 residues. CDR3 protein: CASSLGTVMDSPLHF. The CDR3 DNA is TGTGCCAGCAGCTTAGGGACTGTGATGGATTCACCCCTCCACTTT.

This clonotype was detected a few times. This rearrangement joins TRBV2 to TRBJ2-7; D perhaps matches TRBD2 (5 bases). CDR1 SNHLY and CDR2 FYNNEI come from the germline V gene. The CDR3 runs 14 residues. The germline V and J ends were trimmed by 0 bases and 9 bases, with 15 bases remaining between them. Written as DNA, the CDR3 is TGTGCCAGCAGTGAAGCACCTCGGGGTAGCGTGCAGTACTTC. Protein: CASSEAPRGSVQYF.

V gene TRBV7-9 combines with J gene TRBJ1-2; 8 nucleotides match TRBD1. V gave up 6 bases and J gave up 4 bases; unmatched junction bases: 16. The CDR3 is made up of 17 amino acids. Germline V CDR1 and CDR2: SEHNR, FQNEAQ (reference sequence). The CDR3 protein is CASRSSGTGESIYGYTF. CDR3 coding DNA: TGTGCCAGCAGGTCGTCCGGGACAGGAGAATCTATCTATGGCTACACCTTC. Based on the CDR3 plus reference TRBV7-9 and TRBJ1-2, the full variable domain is DTGVSQNPRHKITKRGQNVTFRCDPISEHNRLYWYRQTLGQGPEFLTYFQNEAQLEKSRLLSDRFSAERPKGSFSTLEIQRTEQGDSAMYLCASRSSGTGESIYGYTFGSGTRLTVV.

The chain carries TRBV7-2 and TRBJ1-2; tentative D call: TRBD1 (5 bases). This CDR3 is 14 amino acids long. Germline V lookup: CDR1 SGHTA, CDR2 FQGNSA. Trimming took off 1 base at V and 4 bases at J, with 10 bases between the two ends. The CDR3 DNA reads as TGTGCCAGCAGCTTAGGCAGGGAGGTCTATGGCTACACCTTC. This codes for CASSLGREVYGYTF.

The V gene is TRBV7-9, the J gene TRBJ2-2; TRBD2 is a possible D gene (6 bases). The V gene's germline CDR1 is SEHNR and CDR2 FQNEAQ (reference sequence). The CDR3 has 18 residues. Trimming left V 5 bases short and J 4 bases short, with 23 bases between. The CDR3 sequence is CASSPGGTASSFTGELFF. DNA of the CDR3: TGTGCCAGCAGCCCAGGCGGGACCGCATCTAGCTTCACCGGGGAGCTGTTTTTT.

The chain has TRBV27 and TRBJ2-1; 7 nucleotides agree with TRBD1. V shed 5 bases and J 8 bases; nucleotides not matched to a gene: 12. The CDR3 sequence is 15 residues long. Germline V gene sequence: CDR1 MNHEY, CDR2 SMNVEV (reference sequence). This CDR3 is CASSPRQGGNDEQFF. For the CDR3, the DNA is TGTGCCAGCAGTCCTCGACAGGGTGGTAACGATGAGCAGTTCTTC.